This T cell receptor (beta chain) originates from a study of blood T cells in healthy people across ages. The V and J ends lost 7 bases and 10 bases respectively, with 20 bases between them. The germline V gene has CDR1 SQVTM and CDR2 ANQGSEA. The CDR3 extends over 13 amino acids. Healthy Russian Caucasian donors spanned ages about 6 to 100 years. Investigators took roughly 10 milliliters of peripheral blood from every donor. A second about 6 to 12 cycle PCR used barcoded and J-beta primers. In TCRdb, the 5' RACE reads were re-called with MiXCR into one record per CDR3 protein. The repertoire consists of 650,000 to 1,000,000 distinct CDR3 sequences, with about half occurring once and the leading ten covering around a sixth.

The sample taken for sequencing was blood. The chain carries TRBV29-1 and TRBJ2-1, with a tentative D call TRBD1 (6 bases). The source is an older man in good health. The CDR3, as DNA: TGCAGCGCTGGGGACAAAAGGGATAGCGAGCAGTTCTTC. It translates to CSAGDKRDSEQFF.